Each of the 4 T cell receptor beta chains below was sequenced from the same sample in a study of blood T cell repertoires in COVID-19. Assay: immunoSEQ multiplex PCR; the TCRdb copy retains only in-frame clones and omits some. The sample contains roughly 400,000 clones, roughly 90% of which appear only once. Material for sequencing was PBMCs or T cells enriched from blood (not recorded which). All receptors derive from a young woman who had been exposed to COVID-19.

The chain carries TRBV28 and TRBJ2-7; 7 bases fit TRBD1. Germline lookup yields CDR1 MDHEN and CDR2 SYDVKM. This CDR3 has 13 amino acids. J was trimmed by 6 bases and V by 2 bases; bases with no gene match: 4. The chain's CDR3 is CASSLPGQREQYF. The CDR3 DNA follows: TGTGCCAGCAGTTTACCGGGACAGCGCGAGCAGTACTTC.

This sequence joins TRBV9 and TRBJ1-1, with 8 nucleotides matching TRBD1. The CDR3 covers 14 residues. V shed 3 bases and J 5 bases; nucleotides not matched to a gene: 6. CDR1 is SGDLS and CDR2 is YYNGEE in the germline V gene. The CDR3 DNA reads as TGTGCCAGCAGCGGCGACAGGGGAAAGACTGAAGCTTTCTTT. Residues: CASSGDRGKTEAFF. The full variable domain, in which reference TRBV9 and TRBJ1-1 provide the parts outside the CDR3, is DSGVTQTPKHLITATGQRVTLRCSPRSGDLSVYWYQQSLDQGLQFLIQYYNGEERAKGNILERFSAQQFPDLHSELNLSSLELGDSALYFCASSGDRGKTEAFFGQGTRLTVV.

The rearrangement joins TRBV19 to TRBJ1-6; TRBD1 aligns across 8 bases. Unmatched junction bases numbered 14, after V lost 6 bases and J lost 10 bases. The length of the CDR3 is 16 residues. CDR1 LNHDA and CDR2 SQIVND come from the germline V gene (reference sequence). Here the CDR3 DNA reads TGTGCCAGTAGCCCCTCAGGGGGCGACCTTCGGTCACCCCTCCACTTT. This encodes CASSPSGGDLRSPLHF.

This sequence joins TRBV19 and TRBJ2-1; TRBD2 matches 12 bases. Germline CDR1 LNHDA, CDR2 SQIVND (reference sequence). J gave up 6 bases and V 4 bases, and 13 bases lay outside the gene matches. This CDR3 is 18 amino acids long. The CDR3 region is CASSTTILAGGPPNEQFF. The CDR3 DNA follows: TGTGCCAGTAGTACGACGATCCTAGCGGGGGGGCCCCCCAATGAGCAGTTCTTC.